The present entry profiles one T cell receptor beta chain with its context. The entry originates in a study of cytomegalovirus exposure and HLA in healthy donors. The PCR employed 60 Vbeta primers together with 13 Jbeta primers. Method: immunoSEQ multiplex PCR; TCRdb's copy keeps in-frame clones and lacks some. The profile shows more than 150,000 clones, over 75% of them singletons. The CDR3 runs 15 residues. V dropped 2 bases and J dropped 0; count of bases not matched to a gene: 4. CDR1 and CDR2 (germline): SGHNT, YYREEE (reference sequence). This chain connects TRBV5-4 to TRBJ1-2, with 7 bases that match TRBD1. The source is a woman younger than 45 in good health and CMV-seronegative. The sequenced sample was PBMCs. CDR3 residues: CASSFGQVTNYGYTF. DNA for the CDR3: TGTGCCAGCAGCTTCGGACAGGTTACTAACTATGGCTACACCTTC.